The T cell receptor beta chain under discussion was sequenced for a study of cytomegalovirus exposure and HLA in healthy donors. Study-level information: In an early release, HLA-typed donors contributed tens of millions of unique TCR sequences.

The primer mix had 60 Vbeta and 13 Jbeta primers. The method was immunoSEQ multiplex PCR; TCRdb's version includes in-frame clones alone and lacks a portion of them. The table lists about 200,000 clones, 70% to 80% of them singletons. Study-wide points: The CMV antigen specificity of a few CMV-associated chains was confirmed through in vitro analysis.

Germline V gene data show CDR1 as SGHRS and CDR2 as YFSETQ. V dropped 4 bases and J dropped 5; count of bases not matched to a gene: 9. The CDR3 has 15 amino acids. Points on this clone: Its specificity is not known.

V is TRBV5-1 and J is TRBJ2-7; the match to TRBD2 covers 10 bases. Sequencing was performed on PBMCs. The sequence derives from a man aged 25-45 years in good health and CMV-seronegative. The CDR3, as DNA: TGCGCCAGCAGCGAGGGGTCTAGCGGGAGAGACGAGCAGTACTTC. Translation: CASSEGSSGRDEQYF.